What follows are 21 T cell receptor beta chains derived from one specimen sequenced in a study of cytomegalovirus exposure and HLA in healthy donors. The PCR made use of 60 Vbeta and 13 Jbeta primers. Using immunoSEQ multiplex PCR, the repertoire was profiled, and TCRdb retains in-frame clones only, with some absent. The sample has 250,000 to 300,000 clones; around 90% are singletons. Specimen: PBMCs. Receptors originate from a girl under 10 years old in good health and CMV-seronegative.

This rearrangement joins TRBV5-1 to TRBJ2-7, with D perhaps TRBD2 (5 bases). Trimming took off 0 bases at V and 5 bases at J, with 15 bases between the two ends. The germline gives CDR1 SGHRS, CDR2 YFSETQ. CDR3 size: 15 residues. The CDR3 nucleotides read TGCGCCAGCAGCTTGGGTAGCGAGGGTAGCGACGAGCAGTACTTC. Its protein is CASSLGSEGSDEQYF.

This chain uses TRBV11-1 with TRBJ1-2; D is undetermined. Germline CDR1 and CDR2: SGHAT and FQDESV (reference sequence). Trimming pared 2 bases from V and 3 bases from J, leaving 10 bases between. CDR3 length: 14 residues. CDR3 bases: TGTGCCAGCAGCTTACCTGGTCAGGACTATGGCTACACCTTC. Translation: CASSLPGQDYGYTF.

The chain combines TRBV11-2 with TRBJ1-5; D perhaps matches TRBD1 (6 bases). V was clipped by 2 bases and J by 7 bases, with 15 bases between them. In germline, CDR1 is SGHAT, CDR2 FQNNGV. The CDR3 length is 15 residues. In DNA form, the CDR3 reads TGTGCCAGCAGCTTAACGGGGGGCACGGGGCAGCCCCAGCATTTT. This translates into CASSLTGGTGQPQHF.

Turning to this clone: In the same sample, other DNA sequences code for this CDR3. This rearrangement joins TRBV9 to TRBJ2-1, with 9 bases fitting TRBD2. Germline loops: CDR1 SGDLS, CDR2 YYNGEE. This CDR3 is 15 amino acids long. Trimming took 4 bases from V and 4 from J; bases not matched to a gene: 6. CDR3 sequence reads: CASSSGLAGYNEQFF. In DNA form, the CDR3 reads TGTGCCAGCAGCTCGGGACTAGCAGGTTACAATGAGCAGTTCTTC.

The chain links TRBV27 to TRBJ2-1, with 8 bases that match TRBD2. Germline CDR1 is MNHEY and CDR2 is SMNVEV (reference sequence). V shed 6 bases, J shed 4 bases, and the junction held 8 bases outside the gene matches. The CDR3 runs 15 residues. Here the CDR3 reads CASSFGAGGYNEQFF. In DNA, the CDR3 is TGTGCCAGCAGCTTCGGGGCGGGGGGTTACAATGAGCAGTTCTTC.

The chain employs TRBV7-2 and TRBJ1-2, with unresolved D. This CDR3 is built from 11 residues. CDR1 is SGHTA, CDR2 FQGNSA, per germline. V lost 4 bases, J lost 4 bases, and 4 bases lay in between. The CDR3 DNA reads as TGTGCCAGCAGCTCACTCTATGGCTACACCTTC. It yields the protein CASSSLYGYTF.

The CDR3 here is CASTLGVDRQRDYGYTF. The CDR3 coding sequence is TGTGCCAGCACCCTTGGGGTGGACAGACAAAGGGACTATGGCTACACCTTC. The chain recombines TRBV5-4 with TRBJ1-2; possibly TRBD1 for D (6 bases). The germline V gene encodes CDR1 SGHNT and CDR2 YYREEE (reference sequence). CDR3 length: 17 residues. The V gene lost 6 bases and the J gene lost 3 bases, with 24 bases spanning the gap.

V gene TRBV2 combines with J gene TRBJ2-1, with unresolved D. The germline CDR1 and CDR2 sequences are SNHLY and FYNNEI. Trimming took 7 bases from V and 6 from J, leaving 13 bases between them. This CDR3 region has 13 residues. CDR3: CASNAASTNEQFF. In DNA, the CDR3 is TGTGCCAGCAATGCGGCCTCAACCAATGAGCAGTTCTTC.

V usage is TRBV6-1 and J usage is TRBJ1-2, with D tentatively TRBD1 (5 bases). The CDR3 length is 13 residues. The V end was cut by 8 bases, the J end by 4 bases, with 14 bases between. The germline V gene encodes CDR1 MNHNS and CDR2 SASEGT. The CDR3 is CASHISGSYGYTF. CDR3 DNA: TGTGCCAGCCATATATCAGGGTCCTATGGCTACACCTTC.

The chain has TRBV28 and TRBJ2-7; D gene uncertain. This CDR3 has 15 residues. V was cut by 4 bases and J by 4 bases, with 17 bases left in between. CDR1 is MDHEN, CDR2 SYDVKM, per germline. For the CDR3, the DNA is TGTGCCAGCAGTTCCAAGACTCGCCTACCTTACGAGCAGTACTTC. This translates into CASSSKTRLPYEQYF.

This clone has just one count. J is TRBJ1-1 and V is TRBV29-1, with 10 positions matching TRBD1. The CDR3 is 14 residues long. The V segment lost 7 bases and the J segment 2 bases; nucleotides outside the gene matches: 7. Germline-derived CDR1 and CDR2 are SQVTM and ANQGSEA. The CDR3, as DNA: TGCAGCGCCGAAGGACAGGGGGTTAACACTGAAGCTTTCTTT. Translation: CSAEGQGVNTEAFF.

This clone was recorded once. The V call is TRBV20-1, the J call TRBJ2-7; D unresolved. Germline assignment: CDR1 DFQATT and CDR2 SNEGSKA (reference sequence). The CDR3 has 11 amino acids. CDR3 in DNA: TGCAGCGTTGTACAACCCTTAGAGCAGTACTTC. Protein product: CSVVQPLEQYF.

V gene TRBV27 combines with J gene TRBJ2-5; D is uncertain. Trimming left V 5 bases short and J 4 bases short, with 8 bases between. The CDR3 has 12 residues. CDR1 is MNHEY and CDR2 is SMNVEV in the germline V gene (reference sequence). DNA of the CDR3: TGTGCCAGCAGTCAAACTGGAGAGACCCAGTACTTC. Protein: CASSQTGETQYF.

The V call is TRBV29-1, the J call TRBJ2-5; the match to TRBD2 covers 15 bases. V shed 3 bases and J 1 base; nucleotides not matched to a gene: 0. This CDR3 spans 15 amino acids. CDR1 and CDR2 (germline): SQVTM, ANQGSEA. The chain's CDR3 is CSVEGLAGGQETQYF. The CDR3 region has the DNA TGCAGCGTTGAGGGACTAGCGGGGGGCCAAGAGACCCAGTACTTC.

The CDR3 sequence is CASSQEGGLAGANEQFF. CDR3 bases: TGCGCCAGCAGCCAAGAAGGGGGACTAGCGGGAGCCAATGAGCAGTTCTTC. V usage is TRBV4-1 and J usage is TRBJ2-1; 14 bases align to TRBD2. Germline loops: CDR1 MGHRA, CDR2 YSYEKL. There are 17 residues in the CDR3. The V gene end was trimmed by 0 bases and the J gene end by 6 bases; junction bases not matched to a gene: 4.

With respect to this clone: This specimen includes other DNA sequences encoding the same CDR3. This chain uses TRBV4-1 with TRBJ2-7; tentatively, D is TRBD2 (5 bases). The CDR3 has 13 residues. The ends were cut back, 3 bases at V and 3 bases at J, with 9 bases in the middle. The germline gives CDR1 MGHRA, CDR2 YSYEKL. The CDR3 DNA is TGCGCCAGCAGCCAGGATCGGGGCTACGAGCAGTACTTC. Its translation is CASSQDRGYEQYF.

The chain recombines TRBV2 with TRBJ2-7; 7 bases fit TRBD1. The length of the CDR3 is 14 residues. Losses at the gene ends were 6 bases for V and 6 bases for J; bases not matched to a gene: 11. The germline CDR1 and CDR2 sequences are SNHLY and FYNNEI. Here the CDR3 reads CASSDRALLFEQYF. Written as DNA, the CDR3 is TGTGCCAGCAGCGACAGGGCCCTATTATTCGAGCAGTACTTC.

CDR3 loop: CASSLTNSYEQYF. Here the CDR3 DNA reads TGCGCCAGCAGCTTGACTAACTCCTACGAGCAGTACTTC. The rearrangement joins TRBV5-1 to TRBJ2-7; no reliable D call. Per germline, CDR1 SGHRS and CDR2 YFSETQ. Trimming cost V 1 base and J 0 bases, with 5 bases left between them. The CDR3 totals 13 residues.

The chain carries TRBV7-9 and TRBJ2-7; 12 bases are a match to TRBD2. The J segment lost 7 bases and the V segment lost 8 bases, leaving 3 bases of the junction unmatched. CDR3 length: 12 amino acids. Germline V gives CDR1 SEHNR, CDR2 FQNEAQ (reference sequence). Written as DNA, the CDR3 is TGTGCCAGCCCGACTAGCGGGAGTGAGCAGTACTTC. It translates to CASPTSGSEQYF.

This chain links TRBV7-9 with TRBJ2-3; TRBD2 matches at 8 bases. The V segment lost 5 bases and the J segment 6 bases; nucleotides outside the gene matches: 10. The CDR3 is 15 amino acids. CDR1 is SEHNR and CDR2 is FQNEAQ in the germline V gene (reference sequence). CDR3 residues: CASSPPGGVGDTQYF. The CDR3 bases are TGTGCCAGCAGCCCTCCGGGGGGGGTGGGGGATACGCAGTATTTT.

The chain employs TRBV29-1 and TRBJ1-2; 8 bases match TRBD1. CDR1 SQVTM and CDR2 ANQGSEA come from the germline V gene. The trim removed 3 bases at V and 8 bases at J, leaving 8 bases unmatched. The CDR3 has 13 amino acids. CDR3 DNA: TGCAGCGTTGAGGCCAGGGGGCGCCAGGGCTACACCTTC. Amino acid sequence: CSVEARGRQGYTF.